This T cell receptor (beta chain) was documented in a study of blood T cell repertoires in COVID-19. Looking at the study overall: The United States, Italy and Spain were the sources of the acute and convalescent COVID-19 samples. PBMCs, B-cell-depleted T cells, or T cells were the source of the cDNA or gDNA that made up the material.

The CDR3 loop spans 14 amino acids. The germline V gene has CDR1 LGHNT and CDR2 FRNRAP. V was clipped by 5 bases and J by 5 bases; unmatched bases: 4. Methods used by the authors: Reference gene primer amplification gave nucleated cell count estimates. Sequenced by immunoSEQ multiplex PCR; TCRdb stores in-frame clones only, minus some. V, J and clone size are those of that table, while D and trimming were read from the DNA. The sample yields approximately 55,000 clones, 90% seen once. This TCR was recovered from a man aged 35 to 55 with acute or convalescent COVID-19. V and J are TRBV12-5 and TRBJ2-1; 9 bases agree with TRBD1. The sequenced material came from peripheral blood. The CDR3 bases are TGTGCTAGTGGTCGGACAGGGGTAGACAATGAGCAGTTCTTC. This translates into CASGRTGVDNEQFF.